This is a list of T cell receptor beta chains from one sample in a study of shared clonotypes between healthy human individuals. Generated by immunoSEQ multiplex PCR, the TCRdb table keeps only in-frame clones and is missing some. The table shows fewer than 3 million clones, with under 95% occurring only once. Sequencing was carried out using naive CD4+ T cells from PBMCs. The receptors come from a man aged 18 to 35 in good health. Some clones in this sample may be carry-over from other donors' samples. CDR3s include the opening cysteine and the closing phenylalanine or tryptophan. The D gene is left open where the match is weak. Clone size is stated in some rows and not others, as once, few, many or a class when expanded.

>TRBJ1-1|TRBD1|TRBV6-6|.
TGTGCCAGCAGGAAACCGGAGGGGGCGGACACTGAAGCTTTCTTT
CASRKPEGADTEAFF
>TRBJ2-1|TRBD2|TRBV5-6|.
TGTGCCAGCAGCTTCCGGGCCGTCGGGACTAGCCAGTATGAGCAGTTCTTC
CASSFRAVGTSQYEQFF
>TRBJ2-2|TRBD2|TRBV28|.
TGTGCCAGCAGTTTCGGAGTTCGGGAGGGCGGGGAGCTGTTTTTT
CASSFGVREGGELFF
>TRBJ1-2|.|TRBV4-3|.
TGCGCCAGCAGCCTAGCCGGGACCTCCTATGGCTACACCTTC
CASSLAGTSYGYTF
>TRBJ1-3|.|TRBV7-6|.
TGTGCCAGCAGCTTAGGACACCCACCTGGAAACACCATATATTTT
CASSLGHPPGNTIYF
>TRBJ2-1|TRBD2|TRBV9|.
TGTGCCAGCAGCGTAGTCTCTAGCGGGAGCCTCAGCTCCTACAATGAGCAGTTCTTC
CASSVVSSGSLSSYNEQFF
>TRBJ1-2|.|TRBV6-1|.
TGTGCCAGCAGTGAATATGGTAGAGGTGGCTACACCTTC
CASSEYGRGGYTF
>TRBJ1-6|.|TRBV20-1|.
TGCAGTGCTAGATCGGGTTCACCCCTCCACTTT
CSARSGSPLHF
>TRBJ2-2|TRBD1|TRBV28|.
TGTGCCAGCCGCGACCGGACAGGCAACACCGGGGAGCTGTTTTTT
CASRDRTGNTGELFF
>TRBJ1-1|.|TRBV7-9|.
TGTGCCAGCAGGCTAGGAGAGAACACTGAAGCTTTCTTT
CASRLGENTEAFF
>TRBJ1-4|.|TRBV4-2|.
TGTGCCAGCAGCCAGGAAGGGGGGGCTAATGAAAAACTGTTTTTT
CASSQEGGANEKLFF
>TRBJ2-7|.|TRBV5-1|.
TGCGCCAGCAGCTTGGATCCTGGGGCTCACCGACGCGAGCAGTACTTC
CASSLDPGAHRREQYF
>TRBJ1-2|.|TRBV7-9|.
TGTGCCAGCAGCCCCCGTCAGCAGAACTATGGCTACACCTTC
CASSPRQQNYGYTF
>TRBJ2-5|TRBD1|TRBV6-9|.
TGTGCCAGGACCCCACGGACAGGGGGCGCTAAGGGACGGGGGGAGACCCAGTACTTC
CARTPRTGGAKGRGETQYF
>TRBJ2-1|.|TRBV14|.
TGTGCCAGCAGCCAAGCTGGCCCCTACAATGAGCAGTTCTTC
CASSQAGPYNEQFF
>TRBJ2-2|TRBD2|TRBV29-1|.
TGCAGCGTGTTACTAGCGGGAGGATATTACACCGGGGAGCTGTTTTTT
CSVLLAGGYYTGELFF
>TRBJ2-2|TRBD2|TRBV4-2|.
TGTGCCAGCAGCCAAGAGGGACTAGCGGGGGTCTGGGTCGGGGAGCTGTTTTTT
CASSQEGLAGVWVGELFF
>TRBJ1-1|.|TRBV28|.
TGTGCCAGCAGTTCCGCGCGCTACCTTCACGAAGCTTTCTTT
CASSSARYLHEAFF
>TRBJ2-1|.|TRBV11-3|.
TGTGCCAGCAGCTACGGCGAAGGGGACGGCACCAATGAGCAGTTCTTC
CASSYGEGDGTNEQFF
>TRBJ1-4|TRBD1|TRBV5-1|.
TGCGCCAGCAGCTTGGCCGGGGGACAGGTGGGGGAAAAACTGTTTTTT
CASSLAGGQVGEKLFF
>TRBJ2-5|.|TRBV28|.
TGTGCCAGCAGTGAGTTTACGGGCAGGGAAGGGACCCAGTACTTC
CASSEFTGREGTQYF
>TRBJ1-1|.|TRBV28|many
TGTGCCAGCAGGACAGGTTACACTGAAGCTTTCTTT
CASRTGYTEAFF
>TRBJ1-1|TRBD1|TRBV7-9|.
TGTGCCAGCAGCAGACAGACAGGGCAGGGGAACACTGAAGCTTTCTTT
CASSRQTGQGNTEAFF
>TRBJ2-7|TRBD1|TRBV7-8|.
TGTGCCAGCAGCATAGACAGGGGGACCAACTACGAGCAGTACTTC
CASSIDRGTNYEQYF
>TRBJ1-2|TRBD1|TRBV2|.
TGTGCCAGCAGCCTCCGTCGACAGGGGGCTGAGGGGTATGGCTACACCTTC
CASSLRRQGAEGYGYTF
>TRBJ2-7|TRBD1|TRBV11-1|once
TGTGCCAGCAGCCCCCGGGACAGGGCTTCCGAGCAGTACTTC
CASSPRDRASEQYF